This note documents a single T cell receptor (beta chain) sequence. Libraries for TCRalpha and TCRbeta carried sample barcodes and unique molecular identifiers via 5'RACE. Via MiXCR, TCRdb re-called the 5' RACE reads, giving one row per CDR3 protein. The sample lists about 250,000 distinct CDR3 sequences, 15% to 19% occurring once. The data were obtained in a study of T-cell memory formation after mild COVID-19. The sample consisted of PBMCs or a T cell subset sorted from them (not recorded which). The receptor was derived from an adult woman who had mild COVID-19 (a few samples of this study predate the infection). Cell type and time point are not known.

The CDR3 DNA follows: TGTGCCAGCAGCCAAGACTCGCGGGGCCTCCTCACAGATACGCAGTATTTT. This sequence encodes CASSQDSRGLLTDTQYF. The rearrangement uses TRBV14 and TRBJ2-3; weak D call: TRBD2 (6 bases). The CDR3 has 17 residues. Trimming took off 0 bases at V and 2 bases at J, with 15 bases between the two ends. Germline values: CDR1 SGHDN, CDR2 FVKESK.